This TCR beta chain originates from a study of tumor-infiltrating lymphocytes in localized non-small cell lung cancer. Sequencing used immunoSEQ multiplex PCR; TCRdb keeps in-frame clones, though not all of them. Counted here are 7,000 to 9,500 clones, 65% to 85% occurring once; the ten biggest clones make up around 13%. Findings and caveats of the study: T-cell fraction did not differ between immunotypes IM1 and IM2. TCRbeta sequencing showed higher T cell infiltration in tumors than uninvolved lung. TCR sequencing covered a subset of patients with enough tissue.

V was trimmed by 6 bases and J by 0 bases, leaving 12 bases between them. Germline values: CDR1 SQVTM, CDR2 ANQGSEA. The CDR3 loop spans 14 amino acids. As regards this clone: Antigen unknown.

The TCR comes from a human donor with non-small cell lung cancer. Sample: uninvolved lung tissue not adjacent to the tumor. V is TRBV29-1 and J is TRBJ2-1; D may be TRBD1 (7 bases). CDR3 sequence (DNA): TGCAGCGTACCAGGGGGGAGCTCCTACAATGAGCAGTTCTTC. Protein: CSVPGGSSYNEQFF.